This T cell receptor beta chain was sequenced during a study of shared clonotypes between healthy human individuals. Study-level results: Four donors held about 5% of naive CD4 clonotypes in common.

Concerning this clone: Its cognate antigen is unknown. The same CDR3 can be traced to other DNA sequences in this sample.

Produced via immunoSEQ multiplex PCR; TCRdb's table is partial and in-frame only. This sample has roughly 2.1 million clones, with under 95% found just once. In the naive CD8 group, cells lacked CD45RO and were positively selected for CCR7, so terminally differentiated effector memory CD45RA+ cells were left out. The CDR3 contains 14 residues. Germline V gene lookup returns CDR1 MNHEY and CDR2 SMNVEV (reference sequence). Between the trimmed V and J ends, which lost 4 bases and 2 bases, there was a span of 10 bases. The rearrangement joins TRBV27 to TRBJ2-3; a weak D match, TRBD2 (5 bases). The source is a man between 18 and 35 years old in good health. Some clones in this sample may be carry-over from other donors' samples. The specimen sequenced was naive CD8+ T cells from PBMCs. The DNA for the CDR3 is TGTGCCAGCAGTTCCCGGACTTCCACAGATACGCAGTATTTT. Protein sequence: CASSSRTSTDTQYF.